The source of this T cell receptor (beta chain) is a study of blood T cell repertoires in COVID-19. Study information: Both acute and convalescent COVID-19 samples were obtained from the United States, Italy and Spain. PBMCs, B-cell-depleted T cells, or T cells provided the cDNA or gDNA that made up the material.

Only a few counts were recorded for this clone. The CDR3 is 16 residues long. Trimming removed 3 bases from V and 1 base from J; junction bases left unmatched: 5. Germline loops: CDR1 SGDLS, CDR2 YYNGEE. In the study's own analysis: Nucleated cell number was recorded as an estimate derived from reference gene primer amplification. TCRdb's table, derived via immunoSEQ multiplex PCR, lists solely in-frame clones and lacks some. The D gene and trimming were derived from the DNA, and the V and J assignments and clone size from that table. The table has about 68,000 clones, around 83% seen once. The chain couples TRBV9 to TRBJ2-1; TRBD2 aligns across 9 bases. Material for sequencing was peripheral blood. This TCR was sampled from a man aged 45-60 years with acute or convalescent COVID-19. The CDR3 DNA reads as TGTGCCAGCAGCGAGCGGGGGGAGGAGTCCTACAATGAGCAGTTCTTC. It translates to CASSERGEESYNEQFF.